This TCR beta chain was recovered during a study of T cell changes during pregnancy in multiple sclerosis. Libraries were prepared by immunoSEQ multiplex PCR; TCRdb keeps only in-frame clonotypes and omits some of them. The table includes some 70,000 clones, approximately 90% detected once. Germline-derived CDR1 and CDR2 are MNHEY and SVGAGI. V was clipped by 0 bases and J by 5 bases; unmatched bases: 2. The CDR3 consists of 15 residues. This clone has a single count. This sequence joins TRBV6-5 and TRBJ2-5, with 11 bases matching TRBD1. This clonotype was sampled from a female donor with multiple sclerosis, enrolled in a pregnancy study. The starting material was peripheral blood, obtained in the third trimester of pregnancy. Here the CDR3 DNA reads TGTGCCAGCAGTTACTCCGGGGACAGGGGGGAGACCCAGTACTTC. Translated, it gives CASSYSGDRGETQYF.